These 3 T cell receptor beta chains share one sample of origin, sequenced in a study of identical twins (dated by TCRdb to about 2016). The library was obtained by 5' RACE. Sequenced using an Illumina HiSeq 2000. Starting from the raw public reads, TCRdb applied fastp trimming at Q25, assembled clones with MiXCR and retained in-frame beta chains. Rows with one shared CDR3 protein collapse into an entry with the most common genes and DNA. The sample table lists around 530,000 distinct CDR3 sequences, over 12% of them with a count of one. The leading ten clones occupy about 0.4% of the sample. These data also formed part of another study, on yellow fever vaccine responses in identical twins.

The specimen was CD4+ T cells sorted from blood. The receptors were sampled from a woman between 18 and 29 years old in good health.

The genes are TRBV6-2 or TRBV6-3 and TRBJ1-5; TRBD1 matches at 10 bases. Looked up from germline, CDR1 is MNHEY and CDR2 is SVGEGT. J was trimmed by 6 bases and V by 2 bases; bases with no gene match: 4. The length of the CDR3 is 15 residues. The CDR3 DNA follows: TGTGCCAGCAGTTACGGGACAGGGGCCGGTCAGCCCCAGCATTTT. It encodes CASSYGTGAGQPQHF.

This sequence joins TRBV12-3 or TRBV12-4 and TRBJ2-5; D may be TRBD1 (6 bases). The CDR3 covers 13 residues. V was trimmed by 6 bases and J by 5 bases, leaving 13 bases between them. The CDR3 protein is CASRGTTGETQYF. For the CDR3, the DNA is TGTGCCAGCAGAGGGACAACCGGGGAGACCCAGTACTTC.

The J gene is TRBJ2-7, the V gene TRBV7-2, with a tentative D call TRBD1 (6 bases). V lost 4 bases and J 7 bases, leaving 17 bases between the germline ends. The CDR3 has 14 residues. CDR1 is SGHTA, CDR2 FQGNSA, per germline. CDR3 region: CASSSLYRVREQYF. The CDR3 coding sequence is TGTGCCAGCAGCTCCTTATACAGGGTGCGGGAGCAGTACTTC. Full variable domain (rest looked up from reference TRBV7-2 and TRBJ2-7): GAGVSQSPSNKVTEKGKDVELRCDPISGHTALYWYRQSLGQGLEFLIYFQGNSAPDKSGLPSDRFSAERTGGSVSTLTIQRTQQEDSAVYLCASSSLYRVREQYFGPGTRLTVT.